Each of the 20 T cell receptor beta chains below was sequenced from the same sample in a study of blood T cell repertoires in COVID-19. Profiled with immunoSEQ multiplex PCR; TCRdb holds only in-frame clones, not every one. The sample shows 150,000 or so clones, 70% to 90% of them seen only once. The sample taken for sequencing was peripheral blood. The source is a woman aged 55 to 70 with acute or convalescent COVID-19.

This clone turned up a few times. CDR3 nucleotide sequence: TGTGCCAGCAGCTCCTTAGGGGCCGATCAGCCCCAGCATTTT. Translated: CASSSLGADQPQHF. This chain connects TRBV7-2 to TRBJ1-5; weak D call: TRBD1 (5 bases). Per germline, CDR1 SGHTA and CDR2 FQGNSA. V shed 4 bases and J shed 5 bases, with 12 bases lying between them. The CDR3 has 14 residues.

The gene calls are TRBV4-1 and TRBJ1-2, with D uncertain. The V end was cut by 1 base, the J end by 4 bases, with 10 bases between. This CDR3 region has 14 residues. Germline V gene lookup returns CDR1 MGHRA and CDR2 YSYEKL. For the CDR3, the DNA is TGCGCCAGCAGCCAAGGGGCGAACGGCTATGGCTACACCTTC. As protein: CASSQGANGYGYTF.

The chain carries TRBV20-1 and TRBJ2-3, with D hard to call. Per germline, CDR1 DFQATT and CDR2 SNEGSKA (reference sequence). The CDR3 totals 16 residues. Trimming removed 3 bases from V and 2 bases from J, with 18 bases in between. The CDR3 reads CSASPMAEPFTDTQYF. The CDR3 nucleotides read TGCAGTGCTAGTCCAATGGCGGAGCCTTTCACAGATACGCAGTATTTT.

This chain uses TRBV16 with TRBJ1-5; maybe TRBD1 (5 bases). The CDR3 sequence is 14 residues long. Trimming stripped 0 bases from V and 7 bases from J, with 10 bases between. Germline CDR1 KGHSY, CDR2 FQNENV. For the CDR3, the DNA is TGTGCCAGCAGCCAATCGGCGACAGACCAGCCCCAGCATTTT. Encoded protein: CASSQSATDQPQHF. Based on the CDR3 plus reference TRBV16 and TRBJ1-5, the full variable domain is GEEVAQTPKHLVRGEGQKAKLYCAPIKGHSYVFWYQQVLKNEFKFLISFQNENVFDETGMPKERFSAKCLPNSPCSLEIQATKLEDSAVYFCASSQSATDQPQHFGDGTRLSIL.

The chain employs TRBV7-9 and TRBJ2-5; D may be TRBD1 (6 bases). Germline V CDR1 and CDR2: SEHNR, FQNEAQ (reference sequence). Deletions cut 4 bases from V and 5 bases from J, with 14 bases between. The CDR3 totals 14 residues. CDR3 loop: CASSSRQVTETQYF. The CDR3, as DNA: TGTGCCAGCAGCTCCCGACAGGTTACGGAGACCCAGTACTTC.

This clone was recorded a few times. CDR3 nucleotide sequence: TGTGCCAGCAGTTTTAGGGGGGGCTATGGCTACACCTTC. Amino acids: CASSFRGGYGYTF. The chain combines TRBV12-3 or TRBV12-4 with TRBJ1-2; tentative D call: TRBD1 (6 bases). The ends were cut back, 3 bases at V and 4 bases at J, with 9 bases in the middle. This CDR3 is 13 amino acids long.

This chain joins TRBV5-1 and TRBJ2-1, with TRBD1 matching over 9 bases. The J segment lost 10 bases and the V segment lost 4 bases, leaving 3 bases of the junction unmatched. The germline CDR1 and CDR2 sequences are SGHRS and YFSETQ. The CDR3 has 12 amino acids. The DNA for the CDR3 is TGCGCCAGCAGCCAGGGACAGGGCGAGCAGTTCTTC. Encoded protein: CASSQGQGEQFF. Looking up the rest from reference TRBV5-1 and TRBJ2-1 gives the full variable domain: KAGVTQTPRYLIKTRGQQVTLSCSPISGHRSVSWYQQTPGQGLQFLFEYFSETQRNKGNFPGRFSGRQFSNSRSEMNVSTLELGDSALYLCASSQGQGEQFFGPGTRLTVL.

The genes are TRBV11-3 and TRBJ1-6; no definite D call. This CDR3 comprises 13 residues. Germline lookup yields CDR1 SGHNT and CDR2 YENEEA. Trimming left V 1 base short and J 7 bases short, with 5 bases between. CDR3 DNA sequence: TGTGCCAGCAGCTTAGCAGGCAATTCACCCCTCCACTTT. Protein sequence: CASSLAGNSPLHF.

The rearrangement links TRBV5-5 to TRBJ1-1, with TRBD1 as a possible D gene (5 bases). Germline CDR1 is SGHKS and CDR2 is YYEKEE (reference sequence). The length of the CDR3 is 18 residues. Trimming stripped 0 bases from V and 3 bases from J, with 21 bases between. CDR3 in amino acids: CASSLAFGRGSADTEAFF. CDR3 in DNA: TGTGCCAGCAGCTTGGCCTTCGGTAGGGGATCGGCCGACACTGAAGCTTTCTTT.

This sequence joins TRBV7-8 and TRBJ2-1; 7 bases are shared with TRBD2. V lost 5 bases to trimming and J lost 16 bases; unmatched junction nucleotides: 11. Germline assignment: CDR1 SGHVS and CDR2 FQNEAQ. CDR3 length equals 12 residues. The CDR3 spells CASSASGLTFFF. DNA for the CDR3: TGTGCCAGCAGCGCTAGCGGCCTGACATTTTTCTTC.

The rearrangement uses TRBV5-5 and TRBJ1-5; no firm D call. Between the trimmed V and J ends, which lost 0 bases and 2 bases, there was a span of 9 bases. The CDR3 runs to 15 residues. CDR1 and CDR2 from the germline V gene are SGHKS and YYEKEE (reference sequence). CDR3 loop: CASSLEERGNQPQHF. CDR3 coding DNA: TGTGCCAGCAGCTTGGAGGAACGGGGCAATCAGCCCCAGCATTTT.

V and J are TRBV20-1 and TRBJ2-1; D gene ambiguous. The CDR3 is made up of 12 amino acids. V was clipped by 3 bases and J by 9 bases, with 12 bases between them. CDR1 is DFQATT, CDR2 SNEGSKA, per germline (reference sequence). The CDR3 protein is CSASPSRVEQFF. The CDR3 DNA reads TGCAGTGCTAGTCCGAGTCGGGTTGAGCAGTTCTTC.

This rearrangement joins TRBV19 to TRBJ1-1, with D possibly TRBD1 on 5 matching bases. Per germline, CDR1 LNHDA and CDR2 SQIVND (reference sequence). There are 13 residues in the CDR3. V was trimmed by 10 bases and J by 0 bases, leaving 12 bases between them. This chain's CDR3 is CATRGGMNTEAFF. In DNA form, the CDR3 reads TGTGCCACTCGGGGGGGGATGAACACTGAAGCTTTCTTT.

The V and J genes are TRBV5-4 and TRBJ1-1; tentatively, D is TRBD1 (6 bases). CDR1 is SGHNT and CDR2 is YYREEE in the germline V gene (reference sequence). The CDR3 covers 15 residues. V lost 5 bases, J lost 2 bases, and 16 bases lay in between. The CDR3 spells CASRDQQGTNTEAFF. The DNA for the CDR3 is TGTGCCAGCAGGGATCAACAGGGAACAAACACTGAAGCTTTCTTT.

This chain connects TRBV19 to TRBJ2-1; weak D call: TRBD2 (6 bases). Between the trimmed V and J ends, which lost 3 bases and 9 bases, there was a span of 15 bases. CDR3 length equals 14 residues. Germline CDR1 and CDR2: LNHDA and SQIVND (reference sequence). The CDR3 sequence: CASSIGGTGIEQFF. CDR3 nucleotides: TGTGCCAGTAGTATTGGGGGGACCGGAATTGAGCAGTTCTTC.

The chain carries TRBV6-5 and TRBJ2-2, with TRBD2 matching over 7 bases. The ends lost 0 bases at V and 6 bases at J; junction bases unmatched: 7. The CDR3 sequence is 16 residues long. Per the germline V gene, CDR1 is MNHEY and CDR2 is SVGAGI. The CDR3 DNA sequence: TGTGCCAGCAGTTACTCGGCATGGGGAGGGGCCGGGGAGCTGTTTTTT. This encodes CASSYSAWGGAGELFF.

The CDR3 bases are TGTGCCAGCAGCGTAGACGTGGGCACTGGAAACACCATATATTTT. Translation: CASSVDVGTGNTIYF. This chain connects TRBV9 to TRBJ1-3; D is uncertain. Germline CDR1 SGDLS, CDR2 YYNGEE. CDR3 size: 15 residues. V dropped 0 bases and J dropped 2 bases, with 9 bases sitting between them.

The rearrangement links TRBV6-5 to TRBJ1-5, with D unclear. This CDR3 region has 13 residues. V lost 7 bases and J 3 bases, leaving 10 bases between the germline ends. Germline CDR1 is MNHEY and CDR2 is SVGAGI. The CDR3 is CASISTNNQPQHF. CDR3 nucleotide sequence: TGTGCCAGCATTAGTACGAACAATCAGCCCCAGCATTTT.

The chain carries TRBV7-2 and TRBJ1-2; no clear D gene. V lost 4 bases to trimming and J lost 2 bases, with 17 bases between them. The CDR3 runs 16 residues. Germline CDR1 SGHTA, CDR2 FQGNSA. The CDR3: CASSSTPLQANYGYTF. CDR3 nucleotides: TGTGCCAGCAGCTCCACACCCCTCCAGGCGAACTATGGCTACACCTTC.

The J gene is TRBJ2-3, the V gene TRBV19; maybe TRBD2 (5 bases). Per the germline V gene, CDR1 is LNHDA and CDR2 is SQIVND (reference sequence). The germline V and J ends were trimmed by 4 bases and 1 base, with 9 bases remaining between them. The CDR3 loop spans 14 amino acids. The CDR3 loop is CASSSGPGTDTQYF. The CDR3 DNA follows: TGTGCCAGTAGTAGCGGGCCCGGCACAGATACGCAGTATTTT.